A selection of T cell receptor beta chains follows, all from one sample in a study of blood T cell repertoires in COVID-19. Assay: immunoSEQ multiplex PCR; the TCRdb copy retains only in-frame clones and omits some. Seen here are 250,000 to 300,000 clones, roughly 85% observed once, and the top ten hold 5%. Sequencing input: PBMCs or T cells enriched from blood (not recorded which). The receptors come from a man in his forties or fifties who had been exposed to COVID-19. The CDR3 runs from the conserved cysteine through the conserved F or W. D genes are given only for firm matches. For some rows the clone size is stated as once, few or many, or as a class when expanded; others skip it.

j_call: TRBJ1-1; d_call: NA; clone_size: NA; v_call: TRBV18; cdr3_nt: TGTGCCAGCTCAACAGGGTTAGACACTGAAGCTTTCTTT; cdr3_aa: CASSTGLDTEAFF
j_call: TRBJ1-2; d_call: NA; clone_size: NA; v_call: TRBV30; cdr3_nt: TGTGCCTGGAGTCGAGGGCAGGGGAGAGGCAGCTACACCTTC; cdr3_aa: CAWSRGQGRGSYTF
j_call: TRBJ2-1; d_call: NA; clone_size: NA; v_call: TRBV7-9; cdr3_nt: TGTGCCAGCAGCCCAGGTAGGCGTTACAATGAGCAGTTCTTC; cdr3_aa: CASSPGRRYNEQFF
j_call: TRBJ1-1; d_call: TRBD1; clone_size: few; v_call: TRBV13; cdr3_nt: TGTGCCAGCAGCCTAGGACAGGGAACAGGTGAAGCTTTCTTT; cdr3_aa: CASSLGQGTGEAFF
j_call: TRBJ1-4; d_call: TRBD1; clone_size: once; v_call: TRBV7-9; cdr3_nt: TGTGCCAGCAGTTACAGGGGAGGTAATGAAAAACTGTTTTTT; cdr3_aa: CASSYRGGNEKLFF
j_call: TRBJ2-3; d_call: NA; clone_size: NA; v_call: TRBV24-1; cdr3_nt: TGTGCCACCAGAGCACCCTCCGCGGGAGATACGCAGTATTTT; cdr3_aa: CATRAPSAGDTQYF
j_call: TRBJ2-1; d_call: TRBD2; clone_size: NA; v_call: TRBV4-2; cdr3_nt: TGTGCCAGCAGCCAAGAACTAGCGGGAGCGCCTGAGCAGTTCTTC; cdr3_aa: CASSQELAGAPEQFF
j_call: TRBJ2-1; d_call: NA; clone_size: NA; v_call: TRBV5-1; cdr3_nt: TGCGCCAGCAGCTTCGGGGAACGGAATGAGCAGTTCTTC; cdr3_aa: CASSFGERNEQFF
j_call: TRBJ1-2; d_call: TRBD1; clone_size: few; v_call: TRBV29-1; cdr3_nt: TGCAGCGTAGCCACCGGGACAGGGCTGATCTATGGCTACACCTTC; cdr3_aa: CSVATGTGLIYGYTF
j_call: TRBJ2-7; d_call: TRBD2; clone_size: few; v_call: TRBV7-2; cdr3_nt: TGTGCCAGCAGCTTAGCGAGCGGGGTTTACGAGCAGTACTTC; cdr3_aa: CASSLASGVYEQYF
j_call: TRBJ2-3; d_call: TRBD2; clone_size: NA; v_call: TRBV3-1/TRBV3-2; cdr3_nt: TGTGCCAGCAGCGTGGCACATGGAGCGGGGACGGCTACAGATACGCAGTATTTT; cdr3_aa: CASSVAHGAGTATDTQYF
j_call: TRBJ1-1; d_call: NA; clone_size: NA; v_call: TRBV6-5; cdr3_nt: TGTGCCAGCAGCCTAAAACCAGGACTAGGAGCTTTCTTT; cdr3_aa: CASSLKPGLGAFF
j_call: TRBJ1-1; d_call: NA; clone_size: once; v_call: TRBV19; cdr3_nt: TGTGCCAGTAGTATATTCGGGGATGAAGCTTTCTTT; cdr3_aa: CASSIFGDEAFF
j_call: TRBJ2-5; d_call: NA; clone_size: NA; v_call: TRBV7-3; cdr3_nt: TGTGCCAGCAGCTTAGAGGCGAGCGGGTGGGAAGAGACCCAGTACTTC; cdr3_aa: CASSLEASGWEETQYF
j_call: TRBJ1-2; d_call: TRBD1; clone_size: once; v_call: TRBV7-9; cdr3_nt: TGTGCCGGACAGGGGGTTAACTATGGCTACACCTTC; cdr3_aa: CAGQGVNYGYTF
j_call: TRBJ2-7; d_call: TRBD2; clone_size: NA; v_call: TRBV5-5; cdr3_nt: TGTGCCAGCAGCCTCCGTATGGGACTAGCGGGAGCCTACGAGCAGTACTTC; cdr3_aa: CASSLRMGLAGAYEQYF
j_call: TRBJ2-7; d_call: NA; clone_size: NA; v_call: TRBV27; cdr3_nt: TGTGCCAGCAGTTTGTCAGCCCGACTAGACGAGCAGTACTTC; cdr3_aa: CASSLSARLDEQYF
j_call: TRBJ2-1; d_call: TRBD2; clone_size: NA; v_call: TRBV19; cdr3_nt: TGTGCCAGCAGACAACTCCCGGGACTAGCGGGAGGGCCTCCGATCAATGAGCAGTTCTTC; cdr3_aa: CASRQLPGLAGGPPINEQFF
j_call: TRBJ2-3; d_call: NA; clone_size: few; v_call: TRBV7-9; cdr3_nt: TGTGCCAGCAGCCATGACAAGATCACAGATACGCAGTATTTT; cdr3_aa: CASSHDKITDTQYF
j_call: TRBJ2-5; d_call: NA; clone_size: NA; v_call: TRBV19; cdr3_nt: TGTGCCAGTAGTATTGGGGCCGGCTCGACACAAGAGACCCAGTACTTC; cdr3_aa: CASSIGAGSTQETQYF
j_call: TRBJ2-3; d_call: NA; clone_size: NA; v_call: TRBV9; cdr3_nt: TGTGCCAGCAGCGTTATTGGGGCTGCCACAGATACGCAGTATTTT; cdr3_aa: CASSVIGAATDTQYF
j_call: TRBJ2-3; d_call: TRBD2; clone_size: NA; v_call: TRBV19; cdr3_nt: TGTGCCAGTAGTATCACGGGAGGGCAGTATTTT; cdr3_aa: CASSITGGQYF
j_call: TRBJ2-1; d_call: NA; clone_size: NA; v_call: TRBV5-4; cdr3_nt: TGTGCCAGCAGTCAGGACTATGGTGAGCAGTTCTTC; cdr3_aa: CASSQDYGEQFF
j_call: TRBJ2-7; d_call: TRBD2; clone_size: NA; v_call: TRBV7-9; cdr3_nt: TGTGCCAGCAGCAGACTAGCGAGCTCCTACGAGCAGTACTTC; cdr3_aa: CASSRLASSYEQYF
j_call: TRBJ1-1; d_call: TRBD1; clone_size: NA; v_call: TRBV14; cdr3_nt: TGTGCCAGCAGCCAAGATCAGGGGGCGAGGGCGAACACTGAAGCTTTCTTT; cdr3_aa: CASSQDQGARANTEAFF
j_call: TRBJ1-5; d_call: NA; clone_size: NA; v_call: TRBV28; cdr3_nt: TGTGCCAGCAGTTTTCCGTCAGGGGCCGTCAATCAGCCCCAGCATTTT; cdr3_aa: CASSFPSGAVNQPQHF
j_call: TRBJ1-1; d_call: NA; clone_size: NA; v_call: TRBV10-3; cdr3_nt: TGTGCCACCATAGGAGGGTTTACTGAAGCTTTCTTT; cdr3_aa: CATIGGFTEAFF
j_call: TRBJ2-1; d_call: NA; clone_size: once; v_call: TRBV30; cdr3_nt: TGTGCCTGGCAGGGTTTTCATGAGCAGTTCTTC; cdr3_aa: CAWQGFHEQFF
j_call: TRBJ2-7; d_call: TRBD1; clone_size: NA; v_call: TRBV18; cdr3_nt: TGTGCCAGCTCACCACCGGGGGACGACAGGGGCGAGCAGTACTTC; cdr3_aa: CASSPPGDDRGEQYF
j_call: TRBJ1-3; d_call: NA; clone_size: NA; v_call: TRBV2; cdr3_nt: TGTGCCAGCAGGAGAGCCTCTGTGTCCTCTGGAAACACCATATATTTT; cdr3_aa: CASRRASVSSGNTIYF
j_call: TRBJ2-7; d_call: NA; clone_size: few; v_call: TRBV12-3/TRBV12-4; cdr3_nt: TGTGCCAGCAGTTTGGAGGATGGACGGCAGTACTTC; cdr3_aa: CASSLEDGRQYF
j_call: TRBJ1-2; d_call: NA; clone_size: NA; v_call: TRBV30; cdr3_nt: TGTGCCTGGAGTGTCCCGAACTATGGCTACACCTTC; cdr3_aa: CAWSVPNYGYTF
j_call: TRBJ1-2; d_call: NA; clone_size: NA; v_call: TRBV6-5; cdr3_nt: TGTGCCAGCAGGGACAGTTTACGGGGCTACACCTTC; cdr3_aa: CASRDSLRGYTF
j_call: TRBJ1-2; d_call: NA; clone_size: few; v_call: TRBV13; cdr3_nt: TGTGCCAGCAGCATCCGACGACAGACCTATGGCTACACCTTC; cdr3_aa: CASSIRRQTYGYTF
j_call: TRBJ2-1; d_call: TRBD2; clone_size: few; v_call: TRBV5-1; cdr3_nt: TGCGCCAGCAGCTTGGAGGCGGGAGATAGGAATGAGCAGTTCTTC; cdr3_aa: CASSLEAGDRNEQFF
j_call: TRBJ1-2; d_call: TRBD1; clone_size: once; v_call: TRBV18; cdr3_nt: TGTGCCAGCTCACCGAACCGGGACAGCCACTATGGCTACACCTTC; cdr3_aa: CASSPNRDSHYGYTF
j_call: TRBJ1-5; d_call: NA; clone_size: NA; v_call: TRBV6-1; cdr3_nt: TGTGCCAGCAGTGGCCTCCTTCCAGGGTTGAGCAATCAGCCCCAGCATTTT; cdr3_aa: CASSGLLPGLSNQPQHF
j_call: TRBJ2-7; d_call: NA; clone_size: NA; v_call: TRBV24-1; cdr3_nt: TGTGCCACCAGTGAGAAAAGACAGTTGGGAAACGAGCAGTACTTC; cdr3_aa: CATSEKRQLGNEQYF
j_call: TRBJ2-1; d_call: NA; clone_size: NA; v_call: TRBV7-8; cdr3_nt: TGTGCCAGCACCTTTCGACGCTTAGGATTAGCGCCGGGTGGGAATGAGCAGTTCTTC; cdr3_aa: CASTFRRLGLAPGGNEQFF
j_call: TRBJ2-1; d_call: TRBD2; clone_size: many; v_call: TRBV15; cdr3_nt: TGTGCCACCAGCAGGACTAGCGGTTTATACAATGAGCAGTTCTTC; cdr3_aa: CATSRTSGLYNEQFF
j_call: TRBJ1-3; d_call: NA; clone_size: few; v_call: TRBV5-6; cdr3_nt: TGTGCCAGCAGCACAACCTTCTCTGGAAACACCATATATTTT; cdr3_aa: CASSTTFSGNTIYF
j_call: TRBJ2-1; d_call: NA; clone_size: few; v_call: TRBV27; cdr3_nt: TGTGCCAGCAGTCTTAATAGGGAGAATGAGCAGTTCTTC; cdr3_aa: CASSLNRENEQFF
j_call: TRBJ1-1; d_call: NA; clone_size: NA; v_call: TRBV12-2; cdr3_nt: TGTGCAAGTCGCTTAAACCGGGACAGAGCTTTCTTT; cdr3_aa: CASRLNRDRAFF
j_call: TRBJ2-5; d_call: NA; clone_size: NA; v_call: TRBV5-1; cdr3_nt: TGCGCCAGCAGCTTGGCCAACACCCAAGAGACCCAGTACTTC; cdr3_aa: CASSLANTQETQYF
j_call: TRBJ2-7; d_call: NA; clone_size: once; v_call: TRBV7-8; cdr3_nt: TGTGCCAGCAGCTTGGGTATGGGAGCCACCTACGAGCAGTACTTC; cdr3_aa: CASSLGMGATYEQYF
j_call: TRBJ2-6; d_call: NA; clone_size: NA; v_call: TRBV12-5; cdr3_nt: TGTGCTAGTGGTTTGGAAGCCCGGGTTCTAAAGGGGTCTGGGGCCAACGTCCTGACTTTC; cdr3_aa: CASGLEARVLKGSGANVLTF
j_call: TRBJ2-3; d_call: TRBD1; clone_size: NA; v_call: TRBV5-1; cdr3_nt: TGCGCCAGCAGTTTCGGACAGGAGGCAGATACGCAGTATTTT; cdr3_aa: CASSFGQEADTQYF
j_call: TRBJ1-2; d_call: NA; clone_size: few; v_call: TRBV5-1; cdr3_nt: TGCGCCAGCAGCTTGCAGGGGCTGGGGTATGGCTACACCTTC; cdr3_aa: CASSLQGLGYGYTF
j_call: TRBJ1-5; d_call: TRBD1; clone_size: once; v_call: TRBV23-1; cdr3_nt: TGCGCCAGCAGTCAATGGAACCGTGGGACAGGGGGTTGCGATCAGCCCCAGCATTTT; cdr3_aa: CASSQWNRGTGGCDQPQHF